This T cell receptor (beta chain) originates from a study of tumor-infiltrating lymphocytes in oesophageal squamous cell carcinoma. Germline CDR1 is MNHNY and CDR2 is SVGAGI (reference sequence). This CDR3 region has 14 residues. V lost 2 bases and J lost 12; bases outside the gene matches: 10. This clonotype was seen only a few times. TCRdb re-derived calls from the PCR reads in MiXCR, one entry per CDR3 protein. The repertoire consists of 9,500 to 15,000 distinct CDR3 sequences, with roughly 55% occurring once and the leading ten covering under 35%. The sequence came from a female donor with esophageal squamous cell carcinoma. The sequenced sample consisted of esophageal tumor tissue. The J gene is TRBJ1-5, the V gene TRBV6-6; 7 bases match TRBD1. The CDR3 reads CASSYPNAQGDQHF. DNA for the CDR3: TGTGCCAGCAGTTACCCTAACGCGCAGGGGGACCAGCATTTT.